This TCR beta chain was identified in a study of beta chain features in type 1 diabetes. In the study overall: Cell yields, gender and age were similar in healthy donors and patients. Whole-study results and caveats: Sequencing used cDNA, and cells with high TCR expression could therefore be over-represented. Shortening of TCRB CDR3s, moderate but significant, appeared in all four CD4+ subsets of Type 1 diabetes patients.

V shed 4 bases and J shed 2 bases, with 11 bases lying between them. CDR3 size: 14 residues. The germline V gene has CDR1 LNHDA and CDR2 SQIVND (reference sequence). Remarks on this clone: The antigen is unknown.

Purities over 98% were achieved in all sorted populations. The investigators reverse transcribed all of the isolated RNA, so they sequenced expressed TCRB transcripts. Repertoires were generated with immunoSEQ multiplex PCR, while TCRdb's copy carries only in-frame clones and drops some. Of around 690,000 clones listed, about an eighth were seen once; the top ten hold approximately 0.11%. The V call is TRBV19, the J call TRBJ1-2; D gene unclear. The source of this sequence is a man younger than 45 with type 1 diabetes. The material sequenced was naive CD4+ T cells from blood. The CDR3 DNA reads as TGTGCCAGTAGTAATTCGGGGTGGAACTATGGCTACACCTTC. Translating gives CASSNSGWNYGYTF.